In this sample, the clone carrying this TCR beta chain turned up a few times. Antigen: not known. This entry comes from a study of response to subunit inactivated influenza vaccine. Study-wide findings and caveats: A suggestion made by the authors is that each seasonal influenza vaccination recruits few new T cells.

One entry per CDR3 protein, called by TCRdb with MiXCR from the RT-PCR reads. This table has around 650,000 distinct CDR3 sequences, approximately 15% appearing once. Specimen: PBMCs from blood, collected about 11 days after vaccination. The TCR originated in a man aged 50 to 60 who received an inactivated influenza vaccine.

The CDR3, as DNA: TGTGCCAGCAGGGATCGACGGGAAGCTTTCTTT. It specifies CASRDRREAFF. The gene calls are TRBV12-3 or TRBV12-4 and TRBJ1-1; D gene unclear. This CDR3 contains 11 residues. The V gene lost 6 bases and the J gene lost 8 bases, with 10 bases spanning the gap.